These T cell receptor beta chains were read from a single sample in a study of cytomegalovirus exposure and HLA in healthy donors. Using immunoSEQ multiplex PCR, the repertoire was profiled, and TCRdb retains in-frame clones only, with some absent. The table includes roughly 120,000 clones, 55% to 75% detected once. The specimen sequenced was PBMCs. The source of these receptors is a woman between 70 and 85 years old in good health and CMV-seropositive. The CDR3 runs from the conserved cysteine through the conserved F or W. Fields, in order: V gene, D gene, clone size, J gene, CDR3 DNA, CDR3 protein. A D gene is named only where the DNA matches it firmly. The size entry is marked missing in some rows and otherwise reads once, few, many or a size class.

TRBV7-3	TRBD1	.	TRBJ1-1	TGTGCCAGCAGCAGACAGGGGATCAACACTGAAGCTTTCTTT	CASSRQGINTEAFF
TRBV7-9	.	.	TRBJ2-7	TGTGCCAGCAGCCCCGGGACTGGAAGCTACGAGCAGTACTTC	CASSPGTGSYEQYF
TRBV5-6	.	.	TRBJ2-7	TGTGCCAGCAGCTCGCCGGGACTCACCTACGAGCAGTACTTC	CASSSPGLTYEQYF
TRBV14	.	.	TRBJ2-7	TGTGCCAGCAGCCGGTACGAGCGCGGCGAGCAGTACTTC	CASSRYERGEQYF
TRBV4-3	TRBD2	few	TRBJ2-1	TGCGCCAGCAGCCAAGATGGTACTAGCGGATACAATGAGCAGTTCTTC	CASSQDGTSGYNEQFF
TRBV7-2	.	.	TRBJ1-1	TGTGCCAGCAGCTTAGGGGGGGTGAACACTGAAGCTTTCTTT	CASSLGGVNTEAFF
TRBV4-1	.	.	TRBJ2-1	TGCGCCAGCAGCCAAGGCACAGGGCTATACAATGAGCAGTTCTTC	CASSQGTGLYNEQFF
TRBV7-2	TRBD2	.	TRBJ2-3	TGTGCCAGCAGCTTAGGCTCCTTAGGGGCGGGGGGTGATACGCAGTATTTT	CASSLGSLGAGGDTQYF
TRBV9	TRBD2	.	TRBJ2-5	TGTGCCAGCAGCTCGGGACTAGCGGGGGGGCAAGAGACCCAGTACTTC	CASSSGLAGGQETQYF
TRBV6-5	.	.	TRBJ2-1	TGTGCCAGCAATTCCCGGGAATACAATGAGCAGTTCTTC	CASNSREYNEQFF
TRBV10-3	.	.	TRBJ1-5	TGTGCCATCAGTGAGGGCGCAGGGAACCTGGGTCAGCCCCAGCATTTT	CAISEGAGNLGQPQHF
TRBV5-1	TRBD1	.	TRBJ2-2	TGCGCCAGCAGCTTGGCGGGACAGAGGAACACCGGGGAGCTGTTTTTT	CASSLAGQRNTGELFF
TRBV5-1	TRBD1	.	TRBJ1-6	TGCGCCAGCAGCTTGGGACAGGGGGCCTATAATTCACCCCTCCACTTT	CASSLGQGAYNSPLHF
TRBV6-5	.	.	TRBJ2-1	TGTGCCAGCAGTTACTCGAGGCGGGAAAATGAGCAGTTCTTC	CASSYSRRENEQFF
TRBV5-1	.	.	TRBJ1-5	TGCGCCAGCAGGCCTCTACCAGGGTCTGCCAATCAGCCCCAGCATTTT	CASRPLPGSANQPQHF
TRBV10-3	TRBD2	.	TRBJ2-1	TGTGCCATCAGTGATGGGGGGGACTACAATGAGCAGTTCTTC	CAISDGGDYNEQFF
TRBV6-5	TRBD1	.	TRBJ2-1	TGTGCCAGCAGTTACAGTCAGGGGGCTGGGGATGAGCAGTTCTTC	CASSYSQGAGDEQFF
TRBV7-6	.	.	TRBJ1-1	TGTGCCAGCAGCCCCGGGATCAACACTGAAGCTTTCTTT	CASSPGINTEAFF
TRBV25-1	TRBD1	.	TRBJ1-4	TGTGCCAGCCATACAGGGGTAGGGACTAATGAAAAACTGTTTTTT	CASHTGVGTNEKLFF
TRBV27	.	.	TRBJ1-2	TGTGCCAGCAGTTTTGGGCCAAACTATGGCTACACCTTC	CASSFGPNYGYTF